A single sample is the source of the 30 T cell receptor beta chains below, sequenced in a study of molecular identifiers for immune sequencing clone quantification. TCRdb re-analysed the PCR reads in MiXCR, keeping a single row per CDR3 protein. Of hundreds of thousands of distinct CDR3 sequences in the sample, approximately 20% were seen once. The source material was naive CD8+ T cells from blood, with Jurkat cell RNA spiked in. The sample's subset: FACS-sorted CD8+CD4-CCR7+CD45RA+ naive T cells. These receptors were obtained from a human donor in good health. Some libraries in this study had Jurkat cell RNA spiked in.

Ten or more counts support this clonotype. In DNA form, the CDR3 reads TGTGCCAGCAGCGTAGGTGCCCCCGCCAGTGCCTATGGCTACACCTTC. Translation: CASSVGAPASAYGYTF. V is TRBV9 and J is TRBJ1-2; D remains ambiguous. The V end lost 0 bases, the J end lost 4 bases, and 16 bases lay between the germline ends. Germline V CDR1 and CDR2: SGDLS, YYNGEE. CDR3 size: 16 residues.

The sample holds a few counts of this clonotype. The chain is built from TRBV11-2 and TRBJ2-7; tentatively, D is TRBD2 (6 bases). The CDR3 is 16 residues long. Germline loops: CDR1 SGHAT, CDR2 FQNNGV. The germline V and J ends were trimmed by 5 bases and 1 base, with 18 bases remaining between them. This CDR3 is CASSHLDSGISYEQYF. Here the CDR3 DNA reads TGTGCCAGCAGCCACTTAGATAGCGGTATATCCTACGAGCAGTACTTC.

This clonotype was found many times. V usage is TRBV5-5 and J usage is TRBJ2-7, with D maybe TRBD1 (6 bases). The CDR3 consists of 14 residues. CDR1 is SGHKS, CDR2 YYEKEE, per germline (reference sequence). Trimming shortened V by 0 bases and J by 5 bases, and 12 bases separated the two germline ends. The CDR3 DNA sequence: TGTGCCAGCAGCTTGGCGACAGGCCAGCACGAGCAGTACTTC. Its protein is CASSLATGQHEQYF.

Worth noting for this clonotype: This sequence may be a read error, since a much larger clone differs from it by one base. This chain links TRBV11-1 with TRBJ2-3; D is possibly TRBD1 (5 bases). Trimming left V 5 bases short and J 1 base short, with 22 bases between. Looked up from germline, CDR1 is SGHAT and CDR2 is FQDESV (reference sequence). This CDR3 is 18 amino acids long. CDR3 in amino acids: CASSQGGVPTVGTDTQYF. CDR3 DNA: TGTGCCAGCAGCCAGGGCGGAGTCCCAACAGTGGGCACAGATACGCAGTATTTT.

Turning to this clonotype: Compared with germline, one end of the junction differs, possibly owing to a read error. The V call is TRBV20-1, the J call TRBJ2-7; tentatively, D is TRBD1 (6 bases). This CDR3 has 11 residues. Germline loops: CDR1 DFQATT, CDR2 SNEGSKA (reference sequence). The CDR3 is CSAHTGNERYF. The CDR3 bases are TGCAGTGCCCACACAGGGAACGAGCGGTACTTC.

A word on this clonotype: One base away lies a much larger clone, so this may be a sequencing read error. V usage is TRBV5-4 and J usage is TRBJ2-1; D unresolved. The CDR3 has 13 amino acids. CDR1 is SGHNT and CDR2 is YYREEE in the germline V gene (reference sequence). The CDR3 is CASILSIGNEQFF. CDR3 nucleotides: TGTGCCAGCATCTTGAGTATAGGGAATGAGCAGTTCTTC.

This clonotype has a count of ten or more. The CDR3: CASSLGLAGGAPYSGANVLTF. The CDR3 DNA reads as TGTGCCAGCAGCTTGGGACTAGCGGGGGGGGCCCCCTACTCTGGGGCCAACGTCCTGACTTTC. The chain joins TRBV5-4 to TRBJ2-6, with 14 bases identical to TRBD2. This CDR3 comprises 21 residues. V gave up 0 bases and J gave up 0 bases; unmatched junction bases: 8. Germline V gene lookup returns CDR1 SGHNT and CDR2 YYREEE (reference sequence).

Comment on this clonotype: This CDR3 fails to terminate in the conserved phenylalanine or tryptophan, so it likely reflects a read error. It is unclear where the CDR3 begins or ends on the DNA, so no DNA is shown, and the CDR3 is as TCRdb lists it. The chain is built from TRBV21-1 and TRBJ1-6. TRBV21-1 is classified as a pseudogene. The CDR3 is made up of 10 amino acids, end residues included. The CDR3 sequence is CASRRTVGLL.

Notes on this clonotype: A much larger clone differs by one base, so this may be a read error. The chain carries TRBV3-1 and TRBJ2-5; TRBD2 aligns across 9 bases. This CDR3 is 15 amino acids long. From germline, CDR1 is LGHDT and CDR2 YNNKEL (reference sequence). With 7 bases clipped from V and 2 bases from J, the junction kept 8 bases outside the gene matches. CDR3 DNA: TGTGCCAGCACCCTACTAGCGGGTTGTCAAGAGACCCAGTACTTC. This gives the protein CASTLLAGCQETQYF.

This clonotype was observed at least ten times. This chain connects TRBV5-4 to TRBJ2-3; D unclear. Trimming stripped 10 bases from V and 2 bases from J, with 5 bases between. This CDR3 is 10 amino acids long. Germline CDR1 is SGHNT and CDR2 is YYREEE (reference sequence). The CDR3 reads CAVITDTQYF. CDR3 nucleotide sequence: TGTGCCGTAATCACAGATACGCAGTATTTT.

This clonotype was detected only a few times. V gene TRBV10-1 combines with J gene TRBJ2-5; no reliable D call. The CDR3 covers 14 residues. The V gene lost 3 bases and the J gene lost 3 bases, with 11 bases spanning the gap. Germline CDR1 WNHNN, CDR2 SYGVQD (reference sequence). The CDR3 DNA follows: TGCGCCAGCAGTGAATCGTCCTTTGAAGAGACCCAGTACTTC. Translation: CASSESSFEETQYF.

In regard to this clonotype: A read error may explain this, as a much larger clone is one base away. The chain recombines TRBV19 with TRBJ2-5, with D hard to call. Between the trimmed V and J ends, which lost 6 bases and 1 base, there was a span of 15 bases. Germline V gene lookup returns CDR1 LNHDA and CDR2 SQIVND (reference sequence). The CDR3 sequence is 15 residues long. CDR3 sequence: CASRPTSGSQETQYF. As DNA, the CDR3 is TGTGCCAGTAGGCCTACCTCAGGATCCCAAGAGACCCAGTACTTC.

This clonotype appeared many times. V gene TRBV25-1 combines with J gene TRBJ2-3; D remains unclear. The germline gives CDR1 MGHDK, CDR2 SYGVNS. V was shortened by 6 bases and J by 1 base, with 17 bases between the two germline ends. The CDR3 is 16 residues long. CDR3 protein: CASRADKGLGTDTQYF. The CDR3 DNA follows: TGTGCCAGCAGGGCCGATAAGGGCCTAGGCACAGATACGCAGTATTTT.

This clonotype was picked up many times. The V and J genes are TRBV13 and TRBJ2-7, with a possible D match to TRBD2 (5 bases). The V end was cut by 3 bases, the J end by 0 bases, with 21 bases between. The CDR3 is 18 residues long. CDR1 is PRHDT and CDR2 is FYEKMQ in the germline V gene (reference sequence). The CDR3 loop is CASSFHQRVYGVSYEQYF. The CDR3 region has the DNA TGTGCCAGCAGCTTCCACCAAAGGGTGTACGGGGTCTCCTACGAGCAGTACTTC.

About this clonotype: A read error may explain this, as a much larger clone is one base away. Because the CDR3 is missing its conserved closing phenylalanine or tryptophan, this is likely a read error. This chain links TRBV2 with TRBJ2-5; D unclear. Trimming took 7 bases from V and 2 from J, leaving 8 bases between them. CDR3 size: 12 residues. Germline V gene lookup returns CDR1 SNHLY and CDR2 FYNNEI. In DNA form, the CDR3 reads TGTGCCAGCACTTACAGACAAGAGACCCAGTACCTC. Translated: CASTYRQETQYL.

This clonotype was seen only a few times. The chain carries TRBV30 and TRBJ2-3; D is ambiguous. Trimming cost V 2 bases and J 2 bases, with 8 bases left between them. This CDR3 has 13 amino acids. From germline, CDR1 is GTSNPN and CDR2 SVGIG (reference sequence). The CDR3 reads CAWSFVTTDTQYF. The CDR3 DNA reads TGTGCCTGGAGTTTTGTGACCACAGATACGCAGTATTTT. The full variable domain, rest sourced from reference TRBV30 and TRBJ2-3, is SQTIHQWPATLVQPVGSPLSLECTVEGTSNPNLYWYRQAAGRGLQLLFYSVGIGQISSEVPQNLSASRPQDRQFILSSKKLLLSDSGFYLCAWSFVTTDTQYFGPGTRLTVL.

This clonotype was detected only a few times. The chain joins TRBV11-2 to TRBJ2-5; TRBD2 agrees at 13 bases. The CDR3 runs 15 residues. CDR1 is SGHAT, CDR2 FQNNGV, per germline. The J segment lost 5 bases and the V segment lost 5 bases, leaving 5 bases of the junction unmatched. The CDR3 protein is CASSVLAGGWETQYF. As DNA, the CDR3 is TGTGCCAGCAGCGTACTAGCGGGAGGGTGGGAGACCCAGTACTTC.

V and J are TRBV5-5 and TRBJ1-4; no clear D. Germline V gene lookup returns CDR1 SGHKS and CDR2 YYEKEE (reference sequence). The CDR3 loop spans 14 amino acids. Trimming shortened V by 1 base and J by 7 bases, and 11 bases separated the two germline ends. The CDR3 bases are TGTGCCAGCAGCTTGTTCGACGGGAGTGAAAAACTGTTTTTT. Protein product: CASSLFDGSEKLFF.

This clonotype was recorded many times. The rearrangement uses TRBV7-6 and TRBJ2-1; 11 bases align to TRBD2. CDR3 length: 16 amino acids. V lost 4 bases, J lost 0 bases, and 2 bases stayed unmatched. Germline CDR1 reads SGHVS; CDR2 reads FNYEAQ. The CDR3, as DNA: TGTGCCAGCAGCTCGGGACTAGCGGACTCCTACAATGAGCAGTTCTTC. This gives the protein CASSSGLADSYNEQFF. Full variable domain (missing parts from reference TRBV7-6 and TRBJ2-1): GAGVSQSPRYKVTKRGQDVALRCDPISGHVSLYWYRQALGQGPEFLTYFNYEAQQDKSGLPNDRFSAERPEGSISTLTIQRTEQRDSAMYRCASSSGLADSYNEQFFGPGTRLTVL.

A note on this clonotype: The junction departs from the called germline gene at one end, perhaps through a read error. J is TRBJ1-6 and V is TRBV27, with TRBD1 matching 7 bases. Per the germline V gene, CDR1 is MNHEY and CDR2 is SMNVEV (reference sequence). The CDR3 length is 15 residues. CDR3 region: CTSSFTGVWNSPLHF. CDR3 DNA: TGTACCAGCAGTTTCACAGGGGTCTGGAATTCACCCCTCCACTTT.

The table lists this clonotype with many counts. V gene TRBV5-1 combines with J gene TRBJ1-1; TRBD1 matches 7 bases. Germline V gene lookup returns CDR1 SGHRS and CDR2 YFSETQ. V was pared by 5 bases and J by 4 bases, with 8 bases of the junction left unmatched. The CDR3 has 14 residues. The CDR3 DNA reads TGCGCCAGCAGTCCGTCGACAGGGAGCACTGAAGCTTTCTTT. Translation: CASSPSTGSTEAFF.

This clonotype showed up just a few times. The chain couples TRBV7-9 to TRBJ1-2, with 9 nucleotides matching TRBD1. The CDR3 runs to 17 residues. Per the germline V gene, CDR1 is SEHNR and CDR2 is FQNEAQ (reference sequence). Trimming removed 2 bases from V and 1 base from J; junction bases left unmatched: 8. The CDR3: CASSLPGTGPLNYGYTF. The CDR3 DNA reads as TGTGCCAGCAGCTTACCCGGGACAGGGCCTCTTAACTATGGCTACACCTTC.

This chain uses TRBV19 with TRBJ2-3, with D possibly being TRBD2 (6 bases). The CDR3 consists of 16 residues. V was cut by 5 bases and J by 4 bases, with 19 bases left in between. Germline CDR1 and CDR2: LNHDA and SQIVND (reference sequence). The CDR3 nucleotides read TGTGCCAGTAGTCCATGGGGCGGGGAGGCCTCAGATACGCAGTATTTT. Translation gives CASSPWGGEASDTQYF.

This clonotype was seen at least ten times. The chain has TRBV5-1 and TRBJ2-3, with 8 bases lining up with TRBD2. There are 18 residues in the CDR3. Germline trimming cut 0 bases from V and 1 base from J; bases unmatched to any gene: 10. Looked up from germline, CDR1 is SGHRS and CDR2 is YFSETQ. CDR3 amino acids: CASSLEVLGAGGTDTQYF. CDR3 in DNA: TGCGCCAGCAGCTTGGAAGTTTTGGGAGCGGGGGGCACAGATACGCAGTATTTT.

This clonotype occurred many times. This chain uses TRBV4-1 with TRBJ2-7; maybe TRBD2 (5 bases). Trimming removed 3 bases from V and 2 bases from J, with 8 bases in between. Germline lookup yields CDR1 MGHRA and CDR2 YSYEKL. The CDR3 has 13 residues. CDR3 in DNA: TGCGCCAGCAGCCATCGGGAAACCTACGAGCAGTACTTC. Encoded protein: CASSHRETYEQYF.

In regard to this clonotype: A clone one base away is much larger, so this may be a read error. The rearrangement uses TRBV9 and TRBJ2-3; 9 bases agree with TRBD1. Looked up from germline, CDR1 is SGDLS and CDR2 is YYNGEE. CDR3 length: 17 residues. The CDR3 protein is CGSSTSWTGDNTDTQYF. The CDR3, as DNA: TGTGGCAGCAGCACATCCTGGACAGGGGATAACACAGATACGCAGTATTTT.

V is TRBV12-3 or TRBV12-4 and J is TRBJ1-1; D might be TRBD1 (5 bases). The CDR3 covers 15 residues. V lost 6 bases to trimming and J lost 0 bases, with 14 bases between them. CDR3 in DNA: TGTGCCAGCAGCCAAACGGGGGGGGTGAACACTGAAGCTTTCTTT. Its protein product is CASSQTGGVNTEAFF.

This clonotype was detected ten times or more. Written as DNA, the CDR3 is TGTGCCTGGAGGGACAGTGACTACGAGCAGTACTTC. Encoded protein: CAWRDSDYEQYF. This sequence joins TRBV30 and TRBJ2-7; a possible D gene is TRBD1 (6 bases). The CDR3 covers 12 residues. Per the germline V gene, CDR1 is GTSNPN and CDR2 is SVGIG (reference sequence). The germline V and J ends were trimmed by 3 bases and 3 bases, with 9 bases remaining between them.

There are many counts of this clonotype. The rearrangement joins TRBV30 to TRBJ2-7, with D perhaps matching TRBD2 (5 bases). The V gene lost 5 bases and the J gene lost 2 bases, with 10 bases spanning the gap. The V gene's germline CDR1 is GTSNPN and CDR2 SVGIG (reference sequence). The CDR3 is 12 amino acids. The CDR3 DNA reads as TGTGCCTGGGCCGGGGAGACCTACGAGCAGTACTTC. It is translated as CAWAGETYEQYF.

This clonotype was found many times. This chain uses TRBV11-2 with TRBJ2-1; possibly TRBD1 for D (5 bases). The CDR3 loop spans 13 amino acids. From germline, CDR1 is SGHAT and CDR2 FQNNGV. The ends were cut back, 4 bases at V and 4 bases at J, with 8 bases in the middle. CDR3: CASSSQGYNEQFF. Written as DNA, the CDR3 is TGTGCCAGCAGCTCGCAGGGATACAATGAGCAGTTCTTC.